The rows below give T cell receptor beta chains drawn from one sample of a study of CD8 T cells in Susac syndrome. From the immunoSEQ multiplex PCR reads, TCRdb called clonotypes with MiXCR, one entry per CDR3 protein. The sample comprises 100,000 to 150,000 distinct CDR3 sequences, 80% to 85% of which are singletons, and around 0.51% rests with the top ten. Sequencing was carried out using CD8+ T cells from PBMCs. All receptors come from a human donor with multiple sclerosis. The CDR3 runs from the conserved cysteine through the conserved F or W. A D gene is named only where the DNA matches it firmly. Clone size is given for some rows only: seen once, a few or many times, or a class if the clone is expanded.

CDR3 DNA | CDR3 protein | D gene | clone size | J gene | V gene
TGTGCCAGCACCGAAGGGGCGGGAGACCCCACAGATACGCAGTATTTT | CASTEGAGDPTDTQYF | TRBD2 | . | TRBJ2-3 | TRBV2
TGTGCCAGCAGCTCCTCTCGACAGTCCTCCTACGAGCAGTACTTC | CASSSSRQSSYEQYF | . | few | TRBJ2-7 | TRBV28
TGTGCCAGCAGTGGGACAGTCCTCTATGGCTACACCTTC | CASSGTVLYGYTF | . | . | TRBJ1-2 | TRBV6-1
TGTGCCAGTAGGTTGGGGGGAGGGGACTACGAGCAGTACTTC | CASRLGGGDYEQYF | TRBD2 | . | TRBJ2-7 | TRBV19
TGTGCCAGCAGCCAAGTCGATGCAGGGAGAAACACCATATATTTT | CASSQVDAGRNTIYF | . | . | TRBJ1-3 | TRBV14
TGTGCCTGGAGTGTACGTCTGGCAACTAATGAAAAACTGTTTTTT | CAWSVRLATNEKLFF | . | . | TRBJ1-4 | TRBV30
TGTGCCAGCACACTGATGGGGGAGAAAGCTTTCTTT | CASTLMGEKAFF | . | . | TRBJ1-1 | TRBV11-2
TGTGCCAGCAGCTACCGGACAGGGTCTGGCTACACCTTC | CASSYRTGSGYTF | TRBD1 | . | TRBJ1-2 | TRBV5-4
TGTGCCAGCGGTTGGGGACAGGGATGGACTGAAGCTTTCTTT | CASGWGQGWTEAFF | TRBD1 | . | TRBJ1-1 | TRBV5-6
TGTGCCAGCAGCCACCCAGAGGGCGTGAGGAATGAGCAGTTCTTC | CASSHPEGVRNEQFF | . | . | TRBJ2-1 | TRBV7-6
TGTGCCAGCAGCTCCGATTTCCTGAACACAGATACGCAGTATTTT | CASSSDFLNTDTQYF | . | once | TRBJ2-3 | TRBV7-9
TGTGCCAGCAGCCCTTTGGCGGGGGAGCAGTTCTTC | CASSPLAGEQFF | . | . | TRBJ2-1 | TRBV3-1
TGTGCCAGCAGCCCTAAACAGGGGACCTACTGGGATGAGCAGTTCTTC | CASSPKQGTYWDEQFF | TRBD1 | . | TRBJ2-1 | TRBV7-9